The next 26 T cell receptor beta chains were all read from a single sample in a study of cytomegalovirus exposure and HLA in healthy donors. 60 Vbeta and 13 Jbeta primers were used in PCR. The data were produced by immunoSEQ multiplex PCR, yet TCRdb's version contains in-frame clones alone and is incomplete. Counted here are 130,000 to 150,000 clones, approximately 9% occurring once; the ten biggest clones make up 1.5% to 2%. Sequencing was carried out using PBMCs. The receptors here all came from a male donor in good health and CMV-seronegative.

This chain joins TRBV27 and TRBJ2-3; 7 bases are shared with TRBD2. V shed 6 bases, J shed 6 bases, and the junction held 9 bases outside the gene matches. Germline CDR1 MNHEY, CDR2 SMNVEV (reference sequence). The CDR3 has 14 residues. This CDR3 is CASRSPGLEDTQYF. The CDR3 DNA is TGTGCCAGCAGATCTCCCGGACTAGAGGATACGCAGTATTTT.

This rearrangement joins TRBV28 to TRBJ1-1, with D perhaps matching TRBD1 (6 bases). The ends were cut back, 3 bases at V and 5 bases at J, with 13 bases in the middle. Germline V gene sequence: CDR1 MDHEN, CDR2 SYDVKM. The CDR3 extends over 14 amino acids. The chain's CDR3 is CASSLGAFRTEAFF. CDR3 DNA sequence: TGTGCCAGCAGTTTGGGGGCGTTTAGGACTGAAGCTTTCTTT.

This chain connects TRBV5-5 to TRBJ2-7; 8 bases fit TRBD2. V gave up 6 bases and J gave up 0 bases; unmatched junction bases: 8. There are 15 residues in the CDR3. The germline V gene has CDR1 SGHKS and CDR2 YYEKEE (reference sequence). The CDR3 region is CASTEGLASSYEQYF. For the CDR3, the DNA is TGTGCCAGCACCGAAGGACTAGCTAGCTCCTACGAGCAGTACTTC. Full variable domain (outside the CDR3, taken from reference TRBV5-5 and TRBJ2-7): DAGVTQSPTHLIKTRGQQVTLRCSPISGHKSVSWYQQVLGQGPQFIFQYYEKEERGRGNFPDRFSARQFPNYSSELNVNALLLGDSALYLCASTEGLASSYEQYFGPGTRLTVT.

CDR3: CASSLGRGSADTQYF. The DNA of the CDR3 is TGCGCCAGCAGCTTGGGCAGGGGCAGCGCAGATACGCAGTATTTT. The rearrangement joins TRBV5-1 to TRBJ2-3; the D gene is possibly TRBD1 (6 bases). V was cut by 0 bases and J by 4 bases, with 12 bases left in between. CDR3 size: 15 residues. Germline V gene sequence: CDR1 SGHRS, CDR2 YFSETQ.

This clone was seen only a few times. The chain couples TRBV27 to TRBJ2-7; TRBD1 matches 8 bases. There are 16 residues in the CDR3. Germline CDR1 and CDR2: MNHEY and SMNVEV (reference sequence). V was clipped by 4 bases and J by 4 bases; unmatched bases: 12. DNA for the CDR3: TGTGCCAGCAGTTCGATTCTCCGGGACAGGCTTTACGAGCAGTACTTC. Encoded protein: CASSSILRDRLYEQYF.

This clone was counted a few times. The rearrangement uses TRBV7-9 and TRBJ1-1; 7 nucleotides match TRBD1. The germline V gene has CDR1 SEHNR and CDR2 FQNEAQ (reference sequence). V lost 4 bases to trimming and J lost 3 bases; unmatched junction nucleotides: 5. The CDR3 extends over 14 amino acids. The CDR3 DNA reads TGTGCCAGCAGCTACGGACAGGTTTACACTGAAGCTTTCTTT. Translation: CASSYGQVYTEAFF.

This clone was found a few times. The V call is TRBV29-1, the J call TRBJ2-1, with TRBD1 as a possible D gene (5 bases). Trimming shortened V by 4 bases and J by 4 bases, and 11 bases separated the two germline ends. Germline CDR1 SQVTM, CDR2 ANQGSEA. The CDR3 loop spans 13 amino acids. The CDR3 loop is CSVAQGPYNEQFF. The CDR3, as DNA: TGCAGCGTTGCCCAGGGCCCATACAATGAGCAGTTCTTC.

This clone was seen only a few times. The chain has TRBV21-1 and TRBJ2-7; the table's D call of TRBD2 was not tested on the DNA. TRBV21-1 is annotated as a pseudogene. The CDR3 has 18 residues. This CDR3 is CASSRGPGLEKRPYEQYF. In nucleotides, the CDR3 is TGTGCCAGCAGCAGAGGGCCGGGACTAGAGAAGAGGCCCTACGAGCAGTACTTC.

The J gene is TRBJ2-7, the V gene TRBV5-1, with a tentative D call TRBD2 (6 bases). The length of the CDR3 is 17 residues. Germline CDR1 and CDR2: SGHRS and YFSETQ. V lost 2 bases to trimming and J lost 7 bases, with 25 bases between them. The CDR3 sequence: CASSFRLAENIPREQYF. The CDR3, as DNA: TGCGCCAGCAGCTTTAGATTAGCGGAAAATATCCCCAGGGAGCAGTACTTC.

The CDR3 DNA reads TGTGCCACCAGACCGGGACTAGCGGGATCAGATACGCAGTATTTT. This encodes CATRPGLAGSDTQYF. V usage is TRBV15 and J usage is TRBJ2-3; the match to TRBD2 covers 13 bases. This CDR3 is built from 15 residues. V lost 6 bases to trimming and J lost 4 bases; unmatched junction nucleotides: 4. Germline values: CDR1 LNHNV, CDR2 YYDKDF (reference sequence).

This chain joins TRBV19 and TRBJ1-1; no clear D gene. This CDR3 has 14 residues. Trimming took 3 bases from V and 3 from J, leaving 11 bases between them. Germline lookup yields CDR1 LNHDA and CDR2 SQIVND (reference sequence). In nucleotides, the CDR3 is TGTGCCAGTAGTATTCGGGGTCGGTACACTGAAGCTTTCTTT. Protein sequence: CASSIRGRYTEAFF. Drawing the rest from reference TRBV19 and TRBJ1-1, the complete variable domain is DGGITQSPKYLFRKEGQNVTLSCEQNLNHDAMYWYRQDPGQGLRLIYYSQIVNDFQKGDIAEGYSVSREKKESFPLTVTSAQKNPTAFYLCASSIRGRYTEAFFGQGTRLTVV.

V usage is TRBV7-8 and J usage is TRBJ2-5; D is unresolved. Trimming left V 1 base short and J 5 bases short, with 14 bases between. The CDR3 runs to 15 residues. The germline V gene encodes CDR1 SGHVS and CDR2 FQNEAQ. In DNA, the CDR3 is TGTGCCAGCAGCTTAGGGGCCGGAAGTCAGGAGACCCAGTACTTC. It is translated as CASSLGAGSQETQYF.

The chain links TRBV29-1 to TRBJ2-5; D is undetermined. The J call could be wrong; TRBJ2-7 is a better fit for the DNA end. The CDR3 totals 15 residues. Per germline, CDR1 SQVTM and CDR2 ANQGSEA. CDR3 region: CSVEDRTQDSYEQYF. CDR3 DNA: TGCAGCGTTGAAGATCGAACTCAAGACTCCTACGAGCAGTACTTC.

This chain connects TRBV19 to TRBJ2-7; D is undetermined. CDR3 length: 14 amino acids. Trimming stripped 3 bases from V and 0 bases from J, with 9 bases between. Per germline, CDR1 LNHDA and CDR2 SQIVND (reference sequence). The CDR3 region is CASSIVGSSYEQYF. The CDR3 bases are TGTGCCAGTAGTATTGTTGGCAGCTCCTACGAGCAGTACTTC.

This clone was recorded a few times. A junction end diverges from the germline sequence, so it may reflect a read error. J is TRBJ1-2 and V is TRBV6-5; no reliable D call. From germline, CDR1 is MNHEY and CDR2 SVGAGI. This CDR3 is built from 15 residues. CDR3 region: CAGSYSGPANYGYTF. In DNA, the CDR3 is TGTGCCGGCAGTTACTCCGGTCCTGCTAACTATGGCTACACCTTC.

This clone was detected a few times. The chain joins TRBV28 to TRBJ2-4, with 11 bases fitting TRBD1. The CDR3 loop spans 17 amino acids. V trimming: 0 bases; J trimming: 1 base; junction bases outside the gene matches: 2. Germline CDR1 MDHEN, CDR2 SYDVKM. CDR3 bases: TGTGCCAGCAGTTTATGGGGACAGGGGGGGGCCAAAAACATTCAGTACTTC. Translating it yields CASSLWGQGGAKNIQYF.

The V and J genes are TRBV5-1 and TRBJ1-1; D is perhaps TRBD1 (5 bases). The CDR3 has 14 amino acids. Germline-derived CDR1 and CDR2 are SGHRS and YFSETQ. The V gene lost 0 bases and the J gene lost 1 base, with 7 bases spanning the gap. The CDR3 region has the DNA TGCGCCAGCAGCTTGGATGGACAGAACACTGAAGCTTTCTTT. Its protein product is CASSLDGQNTEAFF.

This clone was seen more than once but under ten times. The chain employs TRBV5-1 and TRBJ1-2; a weak D match, TRBD1 (5 bases). This CDR3 spans 16 amino acids. CDR1 and CDR2 (germline): SGHRS, YFSETQ. V was clipped by 2 bases and J by 4 bases, with 18 bases between them. The CDR3 DNA is TGCGCCAGCAGCTTTGGTCAGGGCTCCGGCAGCTATGGCTACACCTTC. It codes for CASSFGQGSGSYGYTF.

The chain is built from TRBV2 and TRBJ1-5; 8 bases align to TRBD1. V lost 6 bases, J lost 4 bases, and 8 bases stayed unmatched. Germline lookup yields CDR1 SNHLY and CDR2 FYNNEI. The CDR3 has 15 amino acids. CDR3 sequence (DNA): TGTGCCAGCAGCCAAAGACAGGGGCTTAATCAGCCCCAGCATTTT. Protein product: CASSQRQGLNQPQHF.

The rearrangement joins TRBV30 to TRBJ2-7, with 14 bases identical to TRBD2. The CDR3 length is 16 residues. Germline V CDR1 and CDR2: GTSNPN, SVGIG (reference sequence). V was clipped by 3 bases and J by 6 bases; unmatched bases: 10. The CDR3 DNA reads as TGTGCCTGGAGAAGCGGAGGACTAGCGGGAGGTGGCGAGCAGTACTTC. It encodes CAWRSGGLAGGGEQYF.

The chain employs TRBV19 and TRBJ2-3; 7 nucleotides line up with TRBD1. Germline CDR1 is LNHDA and CDR2 is SQIVND (reference sequence). The CDR3 covers 14 residues. The J segment lost 4 bases and the V segment lost 7 bases, leaving 8 bases of the junction unmatched. The CDR3 spells CASNPRDRPDTQYF. DNA of the CDR3: TGTGCCAGTAACCCCCGGGACAGACCAGATACGCAGTATTTT.

This clone appeared a few times. The CDR3: CASSPGERDTVHYEQYF. CDR3 DNA sequence: TGCGCCAGCAGCCCAGGGGAGAGGGACACAGTCCACTACGAGCAGTACTTC. J is TRBJ2-7 and V is TRBV4-3; TRBD1 is a possible D gene (6 bases). V was cut by 4 bases and J by 3 bases, with 22 bases left in between. CDR3 length equals 17 residues. The germline CDR1 and CDR2 sequences are LGHNA and YSLEER.

The CDR3 reads CASRIQGWTEAFF. The CDR3 coding sequence is TGTGCCAGCAGGATACAGGGTTGGACTGAAGCTTTCTTT. The chain recombines TRBV6-6 with TRBJ1-1; a weak D match, TRBD1 (6 bases). Germline V gene sequence: CDR1 MNHNY, CDR2 SVGAGI (reference sequence). Between the trimmed V and J ends, which lost 6 bases and 5 bases, there was a span of 13 bases. The CDR3 covers 13 residues.

The rearrangement joins TRBV5-6 to TRBJ1-1; 9 bases match TRBD1. V dropped 5 bases and J dropped 4; count of bases not matched to a gene: 6. CDR1 and CDR2 (germline): SGHDT, YYEEEE. The CDR3 sequence is 14 residues long. The CDR3 here is CASRATGGSTEAFF. The CDR3, as DNA: TGTGCCAGCAGAGCCACAGGGGGCAGCACTGAAGCTTTCTTT.

This clone was seen more than once but under ten times. The identical CDR3 is also encoded by other nucleotide sequences in the sample. The chain combines TRBV27 with TRBJ1-1, with D unclear. The CDR3 is made up of 13 amino acids. CDR1 and CDR2 (germline): MNHEY, SMNVEV (reference sequence). Trimming pared 3 bases from V and 1 base from J, leaving 6 bases between. The CDR3 here is CASSLAENTEAFF. The CDR3 DNA sequence: TGTGCCAGCAGTTTGGCCGAGAACACTGAAGCTTTCTTT.

The rearrangement links TRBV28 to TRBJ2-5; 7 nucleotides align to TRBD1. The germline V gene encodes CDR1 MDHEN and CDR2 SYDVKM. Trimming at V came to 5 bases and at J to 5 bases, leaving 8 bases not matched to a gene. This CDR3 spans 14 amino acids. The CDR3 DNA reads TGTGCCAGCAGTCTAGGGACAGAGAGGGAGACCCAGTACTTC. Encoded protein: CASSLGTERETQYF.